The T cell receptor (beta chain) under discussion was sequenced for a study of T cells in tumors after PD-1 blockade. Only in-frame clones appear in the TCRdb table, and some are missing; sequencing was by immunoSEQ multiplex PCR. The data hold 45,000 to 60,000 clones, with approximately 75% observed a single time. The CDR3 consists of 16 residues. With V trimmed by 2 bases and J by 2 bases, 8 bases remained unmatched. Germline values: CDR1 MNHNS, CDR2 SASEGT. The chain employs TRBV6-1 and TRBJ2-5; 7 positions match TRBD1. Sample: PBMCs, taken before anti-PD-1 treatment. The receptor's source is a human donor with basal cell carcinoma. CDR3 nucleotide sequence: TGTGCCAGCAGTGAACTGGCAGGGGGTCCGCAAGAGACCCAGTACTTC. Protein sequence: CASSELAGGPQETQYF.